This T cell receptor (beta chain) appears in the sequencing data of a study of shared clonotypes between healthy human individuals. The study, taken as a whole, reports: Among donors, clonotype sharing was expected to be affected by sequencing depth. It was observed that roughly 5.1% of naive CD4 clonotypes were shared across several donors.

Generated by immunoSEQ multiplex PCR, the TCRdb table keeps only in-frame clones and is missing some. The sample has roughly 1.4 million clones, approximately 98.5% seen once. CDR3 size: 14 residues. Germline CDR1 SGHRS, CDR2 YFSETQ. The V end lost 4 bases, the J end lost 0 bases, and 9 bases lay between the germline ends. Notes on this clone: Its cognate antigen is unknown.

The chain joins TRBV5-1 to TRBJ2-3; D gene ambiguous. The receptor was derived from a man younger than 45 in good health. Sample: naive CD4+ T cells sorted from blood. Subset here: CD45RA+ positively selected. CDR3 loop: CASSRTTSTDTQYF. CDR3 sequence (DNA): TGCGCCAGCAGCAGGACCACTAGCACAGATACGCAGTATTTT.